The text below deals with one TCR beta chain. Its antigen is currently not known. Per-base qualities were not stored, and no clone one base away is much larger. V is pared back by 0 bases and J by 6 bases, with 7 bases lying between the germline termini. Per the germline V gene, SGHRS is the CDR1 and YFSETQ is the CDR2. Its CDR3 holds 13 amino acids, cysteine through phenylalanine. Only CDR3 DNA is held: 39 bases, read in frame from base 1. The sample is drawn from a study of CD4 T cell repertoires and nickel (dated by TCRdb to the early 2020s). The library was produced with RT-PCR. The instrument was an Illumina MiSeq. TCRdb reworked the public reads: Q25 trimming with fastp, MiXCR clone assembly, productive beta chains retained. CDR3 protein duplicates are merged, each entry listing the most common genes and DNA. This sample comprises around 190 distinct CDR3 sequences, under 60% of them detected only once. Around three fifths of the sample lies in the top ten.

The chain employs TRBV5-1 and TRBJ2-1, with the D gene not clear enough to name. The specimen was CD4+ T cells from blood, not recorded whether cultured. The sequence derives from a human donor in a nickel allergy study, with or without nickel allergy (not recorded which). It is not recorded whether this sample comes from one donor or several. The CDR3 region has the sequence CASSLAGTNEQFF. The sequenced DNA: TGCGCCAGCAGCTTGGCAGGTACCAATGAGCAGTTCTTC. The variable domain in full, with residues beyond the CDR3 obtained from the reference TRBV5-1 and TRBJ2-1 genes, is KAGVTQTPRYLIKTRGQQVTLSCSPISGHRSVSWYQQTPGQGLQFLFEYFSETQRNKGNFPGRFSGRQFSNSRSEMNVSTLELGDSALYLCASSLAGTNEQFFGPGTRLTVL.